This TCR beta chain was sequenced in a study of blood T cell repertoires in COVID-19. About the research overall: Samples of COVID-19 (acute and convalescent) were obtained from the United States, Italy and Spain.

The germline V gene encodes CDR1 GTSNPN and CDR2 SVGIG (reference sequence). The V gene lost 8 bases and the J gene lost 2 bases, with 18 bases spanning the gap. The CDR3 sequence is 14 residues long. Adults between roughly 18 and 95 years of age took part from about two dozen US areas. Donors of Cohort 3 who recovered were those that had two negative PCRs, clearance, or symptom resolution. In the source study's methods: Amplification with reference gene primers provided the estimates of nucleated cell counts. The assay was immunoSEQ multiplex PCR, and TCRdb's table has in-frame clones only and misses some. That table supplies the V and J calls and clone size; D and trimming were determined from the DNA. This sample has about 390,000 clones; approximately 87% occur once, and the top ten carry roughly 9.4%. This clone was observed a handful of times.

The clonotype originates from a woman aged 50 to 60 who had recovered from COVID-19. Input material: PBMCs or T cells enriched from blood (not recorded which). V and J are TRBV30 and TRBJ1-1; unclear D gene. CDR3 amino acids: CAGSRGGVNTEAFF. For the CDR3, the DNA is TGTGCCGGGTCGCGCGGAGGTGTAAACACTGAAGCTTTCTTT.